The clone carrying this T cell receptor (beta chain) was found many times. Time point given: pre-sensitization, week 0. Sample treatment: therapeutic diphenylcyclopropenone sensitization with weekly scalp DPC. The germline V and J ends were trimmed by 4 bases and 9 bases, with 10 bases remaining between them. CDR3 length: 12 amino acids. Germline V gene lookup returns CDR1 LNHNV and CDR2 YYDKDF (reference sequence). This sample was taken from a study of human T cells and chemical hapten exposure. TCRdb reprocessed the RACE reads via MiXCR and lists one record per CDR3 protein. Of roughly 380,000 distinct CDR3 sequences in the sample, roughly 4.6% were seen once.

V gene TRBV15 combines with J gene TRBJ2-4, with D tentatively TRBD2 (5 bases). The sample consisted of whole blood, taken in connection with sensitization to the hapten diphenylcyclopropenone (DPC). This TCR came from a woman aged 50 to 65 with alopecia areata. Some clones in this sample may be carry-over from other donors' samples. Here the CDR3 reads CATSTGDVIQYF. The CDR3 DNA sequence: TGTGCCACCAGCACCGGGGATGTCATTCAGTACTTC. The entire variable domain, with the rest obtained from reference TRBV15 and TRBJ2-4, is as follows: DAMVIQNPRYQVTQFGKPVTLSCSQTLNHNVMYWYQQKSSQAPKLLFHYYDKDFNNEADTPDNFQSRRPNTSFCFLDIRSPGLGDTAMYLCATSTGDVIQYFGAGTRLSVL.